This T cell receptor beta chain was captured in a study of CD8+ T cells in alopecia areata. Study in general: Treatment ran 6 to 18 months, with 6 months of follow-up afterward.

CDR1 is SQVTM and CDR2 is ANQGSEA in the germline V gene. This CDR3 has 13 residues. Deletions cut 1 base from V and 5 bases from J, with 11 bases between. Sequencing templates came from extracted RNA that was reverse transcribed into cDNA. Sequencing was performed with immunoSEQ multiplex PCR; in TCRdb, only in-frame clones are kept and a portion is missing. In the table there are fewer than 100,000 clones, about 40% of which are singletons. Patients with alopecia areata provided lesional scalp punch biopsies as well as peripheral blood. This receptor was identified in a human donor with alopecia areata. The material sequenced was CD4+ T cells sorted from blood. This sequence joins TRBV29-1 and TRBJ2-5; unclear D gene. The CDR3 loop is CSVEVGMAETQYF. CDR3 sequence (DNA): TGCAGCGTTGAAGTAGGGATGGCGGAGACCCAGTACTTC.